This TCR beta chain was identified in a study of human T cells and chemical hapten exposure. The sample holds many counts of this clonotype. From germline, CDR1 is SGHRS and CDR2 YFSETQ. The CDR3 is made up of 15 amino acids. V shed 2 bases, J shed 2 bases, and the junction held 5 bases outside the gene matches. From the RACE reads, TCRdb called clonotypes with MiXCR, one entry per CDR3 protein. The data hold 75,000 to 95,000 distinct CDR3 sequences, with 12% observed a single time. This sample's time point: patch test 1, 2 weeks after DPC sensitization. The treatment denotes: therapeutic diphenylcyclopropenone sensitization with weekly scalp DPC. Blood draws came first, before each patch test.

The sample was whole blood, taken in connection with sensitization to the hapten diphenylcyclopropenone (DPC). The sequence was collected from a woman aged 60-75 years with alopecia areata. Some clones in this sample may be carry-over from other donors' samples. This sequence joins TRBV5-1 and TRBJ1-2; 8 bases align to TRBD1. The CDR3 region has the DNA TGCGCCAGCAGCTTACCAGGACAGGGAAACTATGGCTACACCTTC. Its translation is CASSLPGQGNYGYTF.